Given below is one TCR beta chain in context. Its antigen is currently not known. Nothing much larger sits one base from this clone, and base qualities are not available. The entry originates in a study of radiation and T cells in renal cell carcinoma (dated by TCRdb to about 2020). Regarding the research as a whole: Samples came from a clinical trial, in which primary renal cell carcinomas received 15 Gy stereotactic body radiation therapy followed by nephrectomy 4 weeks later. In total, 53 samples, comprising around 25 tumors and approximately 27 peripheral blood samples, were subjected to TCR beta sequencing. A total of 4,016,671 unique CDR3 nucleotide sequences, encoding 2.5 million to 3 million unique CDR3 amino acid sequences, were found across all 50 or so samples. Here is what the overall study found, with its caveats: Dynamics of the blood repertoire were not tracked past 4 weeks after treatment. With a single-armed trial design, the study had no way to address how radiation dose or scheduling affects the TCR repertoire. In blood, the top tumor clonotypes increased from baseline to 2 weeks after radiation and then shrank by 4 weeks, which suggests a temporary expansion of tumor-resident clones. Because pretreatment tumor biopsies were not available, the study could not determine whether clonotypes were already present within the tumor at baseline.

From the germline V gene, CDR1 is KGHSH and CDR2 is LQKENI. Here V drops 3 bases and J drops 5 bases, and the junction holds 7 bases not matched to any gene. The CDR3 holds 14 amino acids from the cysteine to the phenylalanine. Left in the record is the CDR3 DNA by itself, 42 bases read in frame from the first base. The time point label, read with the paper, signifies: baseline pretreatment blood. Interpreted using the paper, the treatment or condition label stands for: 15 Gy SBRT to primary tumor, nephrectomy 4 weeks later. To track tumor-enriched clonotypes, serial peripheral blood was sampled from radiation-treated patients at baseline and at 2 weeks and 4 weeks after SBRT. Every patient had renal cell carcinoma of clear cell pathology. The QIAamp DNA Blood Mini Kit (Qiagen) was used to prepare genomic DNA for TCR sequencing. The analyses included just those samples that passed every quality control check.

The immunoSEQ kit was used, according to the manufacturer's recommendations, to generate TCR beta libraries from genomic DNA. Library preparation used a first multiplex PCR with proprietary primers, then a second PCR adding unique barcodes, with bead cleanups after each round. A kit-provided positive control reaction and a negative control reaction were included in every sample batch. The final libraries were assessed on an Agilent 4200 TapeStation D1000 ScreenTape, pooled by volume, and quantified by qPCR. Sequencing ran on an Illumina NextSeq500 with a MidOutput 150-cycle cartridge, using 156 Read1 and 15 Index1 cycles with kit custom primers. The pooled library was loaded at 0.75 to 1 pM, with an approximately 20% PhiX control spiked in. The published analysis was carried out like this. The vendor-processed data were analyzed in R, and a clonotype was defined as all T cells that share the same CDR3 nucleotide sequence. For clone abundance analyses, frequencies were normalized to the 10,000 most abundant clones per sample. Public T cell clones, which averaged fewer than five per sample, were excluded before analysis. An abundance difference of at least 32-fold between compartments was the criterion for calling clonotypes tumor-enriched or baseline blood-enriched. A beta-binomial differential abundance model was applied to find clonotypes that expanded or contracted between blood time points. Tumor-blood repertoire similarity was measured with the Baroni-Urbani and Buser coefficient, and groups were compared using two-tailed Wilcoxon tests in R. What TCRdb holds here is the immuneACCESS table cut down to in-frame rearrangements. Part of the clones is not present; checked against another copy, under half of the missing clones reflect an unresolved V gene, and the others are unexplained. The V and J calls and clone size come from that table; D and trimming were worked out from the DNA. For this sample there are approximately 90,000 clones; around 88% appear just once. In total, the top ten clones hold approximately 7.9% of the sample.

The specimen was blood, collected from a patient whose treatment included radiotherapy and nephrectomy. The sequence links TRBV18 to TRBJ2-7; TRBD1 fits 7 bases in the junction. The receptor's source is a man between 50 and 59 years old with renal cell carcinoma. This receptor has the CDR3 CASSPTGVVDEQYF. The bases read TGTGCCAGCTCACCCACAGGGGTAGTAGACGAGCAGTACTTC.